This T cell receptor beta chain stems from a study of early T cells in non-severe SARS-CoV-2 infection. Via MiXCR, TCRdb re-called the 5' RACE reads, giving one row per CDR3 protein. Of about 130,000 distinct CDR3 sequences listed, under 15% were seen once; the top ten hold 20% to 25%. The germline V gene encodes CDR1 SEHNR and CDR2 FQNEAQ (reference sequence). This CDR3 contains 14 residues. Trimming at V came to 4 bases and at J to 2 bases, leaving 3 bases not matched to a gene. The chain is built from TRBV7-9 and TRBJ2-5; 8 bases agree with TRBD1. The clonotype originates from an adult who was a healthcare worker with PCR-confirmed SARS-CoV-2 infection or an uninfected control (not recorded which). Material for sequencing was whole blood. CDR3 loop: CASSSGQAQETQYF. In DNA, the CDR3 is TGTGCCAGCAGCTCGGGACAGGCTCAAGAGACCCAGTACTTC.